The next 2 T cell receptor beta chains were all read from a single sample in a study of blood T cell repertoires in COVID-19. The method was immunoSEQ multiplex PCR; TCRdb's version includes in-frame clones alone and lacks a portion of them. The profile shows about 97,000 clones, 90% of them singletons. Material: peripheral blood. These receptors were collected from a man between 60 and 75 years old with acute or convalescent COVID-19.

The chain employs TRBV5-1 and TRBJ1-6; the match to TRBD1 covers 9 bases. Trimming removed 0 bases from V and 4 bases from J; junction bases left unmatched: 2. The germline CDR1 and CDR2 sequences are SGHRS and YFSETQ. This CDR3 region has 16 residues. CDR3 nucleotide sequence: TGCGCCAGCAGCTTGGACGGACAGGGGTATAATTCACCCCTCCACTTT. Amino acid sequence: CASSLDGQGYNSPLHF.

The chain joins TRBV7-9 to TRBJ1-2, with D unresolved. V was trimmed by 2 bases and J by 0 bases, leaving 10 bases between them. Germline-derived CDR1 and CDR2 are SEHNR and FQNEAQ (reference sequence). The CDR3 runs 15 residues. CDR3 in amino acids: CASSLNERANYGYTF. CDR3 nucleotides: TGTGCCAGCAGCTTAAACGAAAGAGCTAACTATGGCTACACCTTC.